Below, 5 T cell receptor beta chains from the same sample are listed, as sequenced in a study of blood T cell repertoires in COVID-19. Here immunoSEQ multiplex PCR was the method, and the copy in TCRdb shows in-frame clones only, minus some. Of roughly 240,000 clones in the sample, roughly 83% were seen once. Material for sequencing was peripheral blood. The receptor source for this set is a man between 60 and 75 years old who had recovered from COVID-19.

This clone has only a few counts. The chain carries TRBV18 and TRBJ2-3; 9 bases align to TRBD2. Germline CDR1 and CDR2: KGHSH and LQKENI. After removal of 3 bases from V and 6 bases from J, the junction contained 7 bases not matched to a gene. The CDR3 extends over 15 amino acids. The CDR3 coding sequence is TGTGCCAGCTCACCGCAACTACTAGCGGGCGATACGCAGTATTTT. Translation gives CASSPQLLAGDTQYF.

V and J are TRBV7-3 and TRBJ2-3; 8 bases map to TRBD1. The CDR3 has 16 amino acids. The germline CDR1 and CDR2 sequences are SGHTA and FQGTGA. Trimming cost V 2 bases and J 1 base; bases outside gene matches: 5. This chain's CDR3 is CASSLVPGQGTDTQYF. The CDR3 DNA is TGTGCCAGCAGCTTAGTTCCGGGACAGGGCACAGATACGCAGTATTTT.

The J gene is TRBJ2-1, the V gene TRBV18; D remains ambiguous. Per the germline V gene, CDR1 is KGHSH and CDR2 is LQKENI. V dropped 3 bases and J dropped 10 bases, with 7 bases sitting between them. The CDR3 extends over 11 amino acids. The CDR3 nucleotides are TGTGCCAGCTCACCGAAGGAGGAGCAGTTCTTC. This translates into CASSPKEEQFF. Full variable domain (outside the CDR3, taken from reference TRBV18 and TRBJ2-1): NAGVMQNPRHLVRRRGQEARLRCSPMKGHSHVYWYRQLPEEGLKFMVYLQKENIIDESGMPKERFSAEFPKEGPSILRIQQVVRGDSAAYFCASSPKEEQFFGPGTRLTVL.

The rearrangement links TRBV5-4 to TRBJ2-1; 7 nucleotides align to TRBD2. CDR3 length: 13 residues. The junction had 5 bases not matched to a gene; V was cut back by 5 bases and J by 6 bases. Germline loops: CDR1 SGHNT, CDR2 YYREEE (reference sequence). CDR3 amino acids: CASSVTSLNEQFF. CDR3 sequence (DNA): TGTGCCAGCAGTGTGACTAGCCTCAATGAGCAGTTCTTC.

The rearrangement joins TRBV11-2 to TRBJ2-1; tentative D call: TRBD2 (6 bases). V was shortened by 5 bases and J by 7 bases, with 6 bases between the two germline ends. Germline loops: CDR1 SGHAT, CDR2 FQNNGV. This CDR3 has 11 residues. The CDR3 nucleotides are TGTGCCAGCAGCCGGGGGAATGAGCAGTTCTTC. Translation: CASSRGNEQFF.